The present TCR beta chain was sequenced within a study of blood T cell repertoires in COVID-19. About the study: Spain, Italy and the United States supplied samples that represented acute and convalescent COVID-19. The cDNA or gDNA used as material had been derived from T cells, B-cell-depleted T cells, or PBMCs.

As originally analysed: Nucleated cell counts were estimated from reference gene primer amplification. Produced via immunoSEQ multiplex PCR; TCRdb's table is partial and in-frame only. D and trimming were read from the DNA, whereas the V and J calls and clone size are those reported in that table. In the table there are about 40,000 clones, roughly 93% of which are singletons. The sequence was collected from a man aged 50 to 60 with active COVID-19. Sequencing input: peripheral blood.

The CDR3 is CASSPPGRGADTQYF. DNA of the CDR3: TGTGCCAGTAGCCCACCGGGCAGGGGAGCAGATACGCAGTATTTT. This chain links TRBV19 with TRBJ2-3; perhaps TRBD1 as D (6 bases). The CDR3 loop spans 15 amino acids. Per germline, CDR1 LNHDA and CDR2 SQIVND (reference sequence). V gave up 6 bases and J gave up 4 bases, with 17 bases separating them.